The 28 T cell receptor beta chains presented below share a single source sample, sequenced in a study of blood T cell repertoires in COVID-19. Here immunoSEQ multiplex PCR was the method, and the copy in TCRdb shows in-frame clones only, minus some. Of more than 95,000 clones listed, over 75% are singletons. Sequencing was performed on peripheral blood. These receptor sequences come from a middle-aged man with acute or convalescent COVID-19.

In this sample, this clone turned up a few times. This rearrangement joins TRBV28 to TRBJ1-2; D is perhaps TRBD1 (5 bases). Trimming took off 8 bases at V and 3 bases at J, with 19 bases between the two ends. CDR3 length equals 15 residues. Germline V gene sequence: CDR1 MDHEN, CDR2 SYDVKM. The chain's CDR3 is CASLLGGGNYYGYTF. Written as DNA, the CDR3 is TGTGCCAGCCTCCTCGGTGGGGGGAACTACTATGGCTACACCTTC.

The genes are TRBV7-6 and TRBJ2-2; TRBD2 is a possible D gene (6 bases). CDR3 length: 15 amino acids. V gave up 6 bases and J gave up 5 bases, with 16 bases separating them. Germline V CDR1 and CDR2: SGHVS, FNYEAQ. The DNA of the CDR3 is TGTGCCAGCAGATGGACTATCGACCAAACCGGGGAGCTGTTTTTT. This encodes CASRWTIDQTGELFF.

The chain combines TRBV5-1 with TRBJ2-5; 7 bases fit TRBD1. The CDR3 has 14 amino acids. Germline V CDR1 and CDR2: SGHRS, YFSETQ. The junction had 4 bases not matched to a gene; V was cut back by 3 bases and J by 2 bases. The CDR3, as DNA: TGCGCCAGCAGCTATGGGACAGCTCAAGAGACCCAGTACTTC. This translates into CASSYGTAQETQYF.

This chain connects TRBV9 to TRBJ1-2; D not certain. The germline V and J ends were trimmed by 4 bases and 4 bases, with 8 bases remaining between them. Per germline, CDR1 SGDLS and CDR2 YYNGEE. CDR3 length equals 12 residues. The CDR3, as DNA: TGTGCCAGCAGCCATACAAGCTATGGCTACACCTTC. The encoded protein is CASSHTSYGYTF.

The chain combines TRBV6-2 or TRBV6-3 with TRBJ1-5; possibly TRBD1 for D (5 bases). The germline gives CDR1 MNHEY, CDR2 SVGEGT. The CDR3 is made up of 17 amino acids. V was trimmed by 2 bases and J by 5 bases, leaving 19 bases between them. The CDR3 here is CASSYPSGILLHQPQHF. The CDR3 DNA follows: TGTGCCAGCAGTTACCCATCAGGGATCCTCCTCCATCAGCCCCAGCATTTT.

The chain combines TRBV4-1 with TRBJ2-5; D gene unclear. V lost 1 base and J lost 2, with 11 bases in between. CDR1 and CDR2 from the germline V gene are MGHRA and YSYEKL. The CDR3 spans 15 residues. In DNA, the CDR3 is TGCGCCAGCAGCCAAGTGGTGCGCCCTCAAGAGACCCAGTACTTC. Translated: CASSQVVRPQETQYF.

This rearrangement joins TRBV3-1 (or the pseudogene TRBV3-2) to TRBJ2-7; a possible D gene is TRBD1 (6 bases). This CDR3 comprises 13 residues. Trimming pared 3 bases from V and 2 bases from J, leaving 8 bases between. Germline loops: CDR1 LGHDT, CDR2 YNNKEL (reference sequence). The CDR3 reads CASSQQGTYEQYF. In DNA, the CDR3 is TGTGCCAGCAGCCAGCAGGGGACCTACGAGCAGTACTTC.

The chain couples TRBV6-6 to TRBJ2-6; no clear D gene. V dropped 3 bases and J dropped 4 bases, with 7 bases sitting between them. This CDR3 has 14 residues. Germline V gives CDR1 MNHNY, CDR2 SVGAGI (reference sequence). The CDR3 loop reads CASSYGSGANVLTF. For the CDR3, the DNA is TGTGCCAGCAGTTATGGCTCCGGGGCCAACGTCCTGACTTTC.

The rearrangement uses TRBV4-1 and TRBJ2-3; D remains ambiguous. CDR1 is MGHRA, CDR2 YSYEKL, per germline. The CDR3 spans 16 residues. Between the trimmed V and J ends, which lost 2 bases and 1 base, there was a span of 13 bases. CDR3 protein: CASSQSPTTRTDTQYF. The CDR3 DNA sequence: TGCGCCAGCAGCCAAAGTCCTACTACTCGCACAGATACGCAGTATTTT.

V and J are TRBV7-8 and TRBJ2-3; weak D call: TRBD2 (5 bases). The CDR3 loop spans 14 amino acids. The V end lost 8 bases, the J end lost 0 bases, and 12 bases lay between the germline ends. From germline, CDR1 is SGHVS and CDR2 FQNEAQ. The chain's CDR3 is CASGSGLSTDTQYF. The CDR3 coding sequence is TGTGCCAGCGGTTCCGGACTTAGCACAGATACGCAGTATTTT.

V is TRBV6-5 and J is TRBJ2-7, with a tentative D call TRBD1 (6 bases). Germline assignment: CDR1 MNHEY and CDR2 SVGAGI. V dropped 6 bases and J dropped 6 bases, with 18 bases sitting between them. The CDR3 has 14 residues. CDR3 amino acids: CASSRRQEYPEQYF. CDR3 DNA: TGTGCCAGCAGCCGGAGACAGGAGTACCCCGAGCAGTACTTC.

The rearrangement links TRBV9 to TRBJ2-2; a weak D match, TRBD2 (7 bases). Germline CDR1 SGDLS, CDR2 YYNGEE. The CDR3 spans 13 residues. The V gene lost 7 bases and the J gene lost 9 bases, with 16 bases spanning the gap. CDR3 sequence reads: CASRGAVTRELFF. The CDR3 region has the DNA TGTGCCAGCCGGGGGGCGGTAACAAGGGAGCTGTTTTTT. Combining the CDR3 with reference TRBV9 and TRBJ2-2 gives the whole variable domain DSGVTQTPKHLITATGQRVTLRCSPRSGDLSVYWYQQSLDQGLQFLIQYYNGEERAKGNILERFSAQQFPDLHSELNLSSLELGDSALYFCASRGAVTRELFFGEGSRLTVL.

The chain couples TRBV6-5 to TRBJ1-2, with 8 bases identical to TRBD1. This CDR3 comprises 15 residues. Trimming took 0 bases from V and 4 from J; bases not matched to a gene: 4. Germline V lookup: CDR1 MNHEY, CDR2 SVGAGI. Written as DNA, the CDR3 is TGTGCCAGCAGTTACTCGGTCAGGGGGCTCTATGGCTACACCTTC. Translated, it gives CASSYSVRGLYGYTF.

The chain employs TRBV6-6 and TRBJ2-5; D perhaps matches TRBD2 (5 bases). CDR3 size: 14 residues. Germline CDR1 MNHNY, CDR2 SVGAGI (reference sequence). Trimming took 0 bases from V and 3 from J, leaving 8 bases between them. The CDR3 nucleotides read TGTGCCAGCAGTTACTCTAGCGCCGAAGAGACCCAGTACTTC. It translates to CASSYSSAEETQYF.

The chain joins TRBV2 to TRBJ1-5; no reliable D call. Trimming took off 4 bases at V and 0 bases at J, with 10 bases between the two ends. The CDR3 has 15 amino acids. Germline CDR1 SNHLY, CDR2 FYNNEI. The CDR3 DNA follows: TGTGCCAGCAGTGTCCCAGGCTATAGCAATCAGCCCCAGCATTTT. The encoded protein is CASSVPGYSNQPQHF.

DNA of the CDR3: TGTGCCAGCAGCTTTCCCGGGAGGGGATCCTACAATGAGCAGTTCTTC. Its protein is CASSFPGRGSYNEQFF. The J gene is TRBJ2-1, the V gene TRBV7-3; 8 positions agree with TRBD2. Germline V CDR1 and CDR2: SGHTA, FQGTGA. The CDR3 covers 16 residues. J was trimmed by 1 base and V by 3 bases; bases with no gene match: 5.

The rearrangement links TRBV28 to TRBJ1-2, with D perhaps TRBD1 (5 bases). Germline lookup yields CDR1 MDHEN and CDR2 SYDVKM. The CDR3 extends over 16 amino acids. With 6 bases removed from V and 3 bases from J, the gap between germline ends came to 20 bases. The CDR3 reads CASSRPLHRRDYGYTF. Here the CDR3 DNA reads TGTGCCAGCAGCCGTCCCCTACACAGGAGGGACTATGGCTACACCTTC.

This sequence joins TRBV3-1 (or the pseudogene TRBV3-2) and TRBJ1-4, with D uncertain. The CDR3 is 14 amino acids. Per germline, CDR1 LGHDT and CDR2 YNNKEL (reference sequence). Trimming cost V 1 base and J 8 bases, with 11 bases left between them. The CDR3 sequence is CASSQGGGYEKLFF. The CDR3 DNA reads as TGTGCCAGCAGCCAAGGGGGAGGATACGAAAAACTGTTTTTT.

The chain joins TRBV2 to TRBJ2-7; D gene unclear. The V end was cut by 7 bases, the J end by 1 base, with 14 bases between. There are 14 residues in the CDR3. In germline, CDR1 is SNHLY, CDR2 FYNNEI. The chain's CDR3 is CASTYGGTSYEQYF. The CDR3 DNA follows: TGTGCCAGCACGTATGGCGGAACTTCCTACGAGCAGTACTTC.

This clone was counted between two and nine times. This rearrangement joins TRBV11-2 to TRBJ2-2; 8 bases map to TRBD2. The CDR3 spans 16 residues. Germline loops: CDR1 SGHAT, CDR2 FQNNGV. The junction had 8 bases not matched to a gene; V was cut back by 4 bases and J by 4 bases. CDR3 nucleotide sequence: TGTGCCAGCAGCTCAACAGCGGGGGACGTCACCGGGGAGCTGTTTTTT. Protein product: CASSSTAGDVTGELFF.

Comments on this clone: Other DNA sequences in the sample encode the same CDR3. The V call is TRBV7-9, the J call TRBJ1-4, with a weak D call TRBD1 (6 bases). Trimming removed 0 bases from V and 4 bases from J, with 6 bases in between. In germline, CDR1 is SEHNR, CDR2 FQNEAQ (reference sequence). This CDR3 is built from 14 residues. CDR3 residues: CASSLAQGNEKLFF. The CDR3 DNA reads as TGTGCCAGCAGCTTAGCACAGGGTAATGAAAAACTGTTTTTT.

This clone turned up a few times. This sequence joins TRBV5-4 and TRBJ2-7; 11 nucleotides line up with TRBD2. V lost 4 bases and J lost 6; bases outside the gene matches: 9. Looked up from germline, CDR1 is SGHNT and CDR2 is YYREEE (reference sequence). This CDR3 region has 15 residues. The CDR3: CASSGILAGAGEQYF. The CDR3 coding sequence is TGTGCCAGCAGCGGAATACTAGCGGGAGCTGGCGAGCAGTACTTC.

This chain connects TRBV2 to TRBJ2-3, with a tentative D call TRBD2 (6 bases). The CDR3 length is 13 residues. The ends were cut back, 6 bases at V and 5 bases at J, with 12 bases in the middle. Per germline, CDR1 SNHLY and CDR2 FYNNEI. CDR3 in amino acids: CASSGRGGDTQYF. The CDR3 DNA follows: TGTGCCAGCAGCGGGAGAGGAGGAGATACGCAGTATTTT.

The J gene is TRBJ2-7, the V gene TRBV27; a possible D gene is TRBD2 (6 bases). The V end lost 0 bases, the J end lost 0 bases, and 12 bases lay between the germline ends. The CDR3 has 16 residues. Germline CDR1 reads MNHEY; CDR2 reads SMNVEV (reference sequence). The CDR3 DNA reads TGTGCCAGCAGTTTATCCGGGGAGGAGAGCTCCTACGAGCAGTACTTC. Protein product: CASSLSGEESSYEQYF.

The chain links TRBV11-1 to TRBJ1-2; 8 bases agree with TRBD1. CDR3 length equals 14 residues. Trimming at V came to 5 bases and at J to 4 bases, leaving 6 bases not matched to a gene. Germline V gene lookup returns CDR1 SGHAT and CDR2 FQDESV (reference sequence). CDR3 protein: CASSRGQGFYGYTF. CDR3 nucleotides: TGTGCCAGCAGCCGCGGACAGGGCTTCTATGGCTACACCTTC.

CDR3 amino acids: CASRQGDQPQHF. The DNA of the CDR3 is TGTGCCAGCAGACAAGGGGATCAGCCCCAGCATTTT. The chain uses TRBV12-3 or TRBV12-4 and TRBJ1-5; TRBD1 might be the D (5 bases). CDR3 length: 12 residues. V gave up 6 bases and J gave up 5 bases, with 8 bases separating them.

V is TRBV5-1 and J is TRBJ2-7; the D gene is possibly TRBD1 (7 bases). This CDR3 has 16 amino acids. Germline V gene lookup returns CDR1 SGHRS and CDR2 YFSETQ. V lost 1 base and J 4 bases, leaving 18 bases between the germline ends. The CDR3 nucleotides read TGCGCCAGCAGCTTGAGTCGCGGCGCAGGGGGGTACGAGCAGTACTTC. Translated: CASSLSRGAGGYEQYF.

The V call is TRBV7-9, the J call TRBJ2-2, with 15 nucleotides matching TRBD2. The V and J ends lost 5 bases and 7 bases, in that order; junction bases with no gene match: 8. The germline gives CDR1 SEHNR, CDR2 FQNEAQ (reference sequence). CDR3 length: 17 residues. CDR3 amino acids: CASSQRGLAGGIGELFF. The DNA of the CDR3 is TGTGCCAGCAGCCAACGGGGACTAGCGGGGGGAATCGGGGAGCTGTTTTTT.